Included here is one T cell receptor (beta chain) sequence, with context. This specimen belongs to a study of T cells in Graves' hyperthyroidism and ophthalmopathy. Study details: Specimen type is peripheral blood, collected at initial diagnosis prior to any treatment.

Trimming stripped 6 bases from V and 5 bases from J, with 23 bases between. The length of the CDR3 is 16 residues. CDR1 and CDR2 from the germline V gene are MNHEY and SVGEGT. Researchers took RNA transcripts and amplified the TCR beta CDR3 regions from them. HTBI primers were the set used in a first-round RT-PCR of the TCR CDR3. TCRdb independently ran MiXCR on the multiplex PCR reads; one entry per CDR3 protein. The sample shows about 300,000 distinct CDR3 sequences, about 25% of them seen only once. Researchers barred patients who had uncontrolled infection, other autoimmune disease, pregnancy or lactation. Diagnosis relied on clinical symptoms, serum thyroxine and TRAb, thyroid ultrasound and orbital computed tomography.

Material: blood. V is TRBV6-2 or TRBV6-3 and J is TRBJ2-7; perhaps TRBD1 as D (6 bases). The receptor's source is a man aged 35 to 55 with Graves' hyperthyroidism that later progressed to Graves' ophthalmopathy. This CDR3 is CASSPSSAQGINEQYF. CDR3 bases: TGTGCCAGCAGCCCTTCGTCCGCACAGGGCATCAACGAGCAGTACTTC.